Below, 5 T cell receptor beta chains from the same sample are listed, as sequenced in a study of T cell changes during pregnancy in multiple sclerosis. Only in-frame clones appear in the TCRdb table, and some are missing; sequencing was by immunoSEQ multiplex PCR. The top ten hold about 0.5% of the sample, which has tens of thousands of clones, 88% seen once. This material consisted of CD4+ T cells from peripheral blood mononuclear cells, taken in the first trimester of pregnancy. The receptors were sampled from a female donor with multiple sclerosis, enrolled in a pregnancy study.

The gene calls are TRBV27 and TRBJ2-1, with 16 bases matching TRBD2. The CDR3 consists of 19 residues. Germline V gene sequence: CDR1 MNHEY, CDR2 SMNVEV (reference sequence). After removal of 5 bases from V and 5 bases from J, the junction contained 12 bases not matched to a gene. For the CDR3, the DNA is TGTGCCAGCAGTCCCTGGGGACTAGCGGGAGGGTCGGTCCACAATGAGCAGTTCTTC. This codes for CASSPWGLAGGSVHNEQFF.

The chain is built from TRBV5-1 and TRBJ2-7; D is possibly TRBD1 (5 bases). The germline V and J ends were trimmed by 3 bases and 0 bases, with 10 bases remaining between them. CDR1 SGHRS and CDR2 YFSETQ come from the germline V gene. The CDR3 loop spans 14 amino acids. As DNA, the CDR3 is TGCGCCAGCAGCTCGGACACTGCCTCCTACGAGCAGTACTTC. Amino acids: CASSSDTASYEQYF.

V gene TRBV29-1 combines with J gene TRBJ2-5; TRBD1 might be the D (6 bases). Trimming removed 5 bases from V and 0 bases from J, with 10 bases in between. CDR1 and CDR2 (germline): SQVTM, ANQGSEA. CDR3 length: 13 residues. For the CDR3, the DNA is TGCAGCGTTAAGGGACAATACCAAGAGACCCAGTACTTC. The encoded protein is CSVKGQYQETQYF.

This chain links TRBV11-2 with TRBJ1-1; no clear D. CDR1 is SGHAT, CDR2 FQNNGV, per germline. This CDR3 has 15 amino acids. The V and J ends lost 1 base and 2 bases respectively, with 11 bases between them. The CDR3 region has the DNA TGTGCCAGCAGCTTAGGAACAGTTTCAAACACTGAAGCTTTCTTT. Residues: CASSLGTVSNTEAFF.

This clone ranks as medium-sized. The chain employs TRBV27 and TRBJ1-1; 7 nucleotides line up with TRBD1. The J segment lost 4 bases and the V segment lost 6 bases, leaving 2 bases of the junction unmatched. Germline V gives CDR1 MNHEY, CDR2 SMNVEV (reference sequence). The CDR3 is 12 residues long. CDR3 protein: CASRSGGTEAFF. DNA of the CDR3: TGTGCCAGCAGATCAGGGGGCACTGAAGCTTTCTTT.